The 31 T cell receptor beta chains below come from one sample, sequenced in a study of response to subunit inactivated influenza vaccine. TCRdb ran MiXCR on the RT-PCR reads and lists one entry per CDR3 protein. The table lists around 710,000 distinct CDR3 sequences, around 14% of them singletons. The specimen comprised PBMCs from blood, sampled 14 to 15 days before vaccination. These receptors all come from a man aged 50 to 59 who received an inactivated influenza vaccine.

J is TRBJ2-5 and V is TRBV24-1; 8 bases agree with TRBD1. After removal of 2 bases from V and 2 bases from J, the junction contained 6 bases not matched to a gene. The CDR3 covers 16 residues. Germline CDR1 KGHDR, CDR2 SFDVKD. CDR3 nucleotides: TGTGCCACCAGTGATTCGCAGAGGACAGGGCAAGAGACCCAGTACTTC. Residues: CATSDSQRTGQETQYF.

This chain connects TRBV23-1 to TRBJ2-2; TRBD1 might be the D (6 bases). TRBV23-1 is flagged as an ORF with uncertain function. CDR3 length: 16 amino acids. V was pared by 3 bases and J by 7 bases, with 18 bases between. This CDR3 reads CASSQSTGSESGELFF. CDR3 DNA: TGCGCCAGCAGTCAGTCGACAGGATCCGAGAGCGGGGAGCTGTTTTTT.

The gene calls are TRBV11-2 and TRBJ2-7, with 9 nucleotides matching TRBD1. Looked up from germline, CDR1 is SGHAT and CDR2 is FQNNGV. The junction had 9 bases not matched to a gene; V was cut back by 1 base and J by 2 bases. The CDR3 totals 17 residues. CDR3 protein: CASSLGFTGGKTYEQYF. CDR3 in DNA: TGTGCCAGCAGCTTAGGTTTTACAGGGGGCAAGACCTACGAGCAGTACTTC.

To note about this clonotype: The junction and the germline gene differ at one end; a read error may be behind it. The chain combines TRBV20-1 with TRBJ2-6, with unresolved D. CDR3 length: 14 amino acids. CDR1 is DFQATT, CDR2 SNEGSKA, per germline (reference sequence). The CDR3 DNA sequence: TGCAGTGCTAGGAGTGCCTCTTGGGCCAACGTCCTGACTTTC. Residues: CSARSASWANVLTF.

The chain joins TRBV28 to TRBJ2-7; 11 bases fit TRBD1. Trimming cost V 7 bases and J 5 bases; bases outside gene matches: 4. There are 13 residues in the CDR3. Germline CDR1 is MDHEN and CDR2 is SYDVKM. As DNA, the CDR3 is TGTGCCAGCACCGGACAGGGGGCTGACGAGCAGTACTTC. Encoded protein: CASTGQGADEQYF.

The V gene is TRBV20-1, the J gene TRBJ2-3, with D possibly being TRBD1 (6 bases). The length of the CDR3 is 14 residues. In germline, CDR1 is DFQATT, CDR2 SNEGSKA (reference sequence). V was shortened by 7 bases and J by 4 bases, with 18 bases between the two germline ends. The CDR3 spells CSVNGAGAPDTQYF. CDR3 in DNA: TGCAGTGTCAACGGGGCAGGGGCTCCAGATACGCAGTATTTT.

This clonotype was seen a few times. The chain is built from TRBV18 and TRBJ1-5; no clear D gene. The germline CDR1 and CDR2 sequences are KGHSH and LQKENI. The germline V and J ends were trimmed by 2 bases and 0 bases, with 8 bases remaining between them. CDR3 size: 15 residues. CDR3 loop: CASSPSIDSNQPQHF. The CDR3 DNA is TGTGCCAGCTCACCATCGATAGATAGCAATCAGCCCCAGCATTTT.

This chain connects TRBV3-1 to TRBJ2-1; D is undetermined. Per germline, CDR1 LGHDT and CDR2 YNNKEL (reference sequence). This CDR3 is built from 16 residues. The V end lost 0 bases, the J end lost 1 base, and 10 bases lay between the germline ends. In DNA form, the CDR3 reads TGTGCCAGCAGCCAAGATACGTTGCGTTCCTACAATGAGCAGTTCTTC. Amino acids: CASSQDTLRSYNEQFF.

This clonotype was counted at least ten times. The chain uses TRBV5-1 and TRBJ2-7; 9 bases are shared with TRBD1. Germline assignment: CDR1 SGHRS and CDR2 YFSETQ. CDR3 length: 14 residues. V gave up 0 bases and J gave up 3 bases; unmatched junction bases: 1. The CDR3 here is CASSLDRGHYEQYF. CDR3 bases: TGCGCCAGCAGCTTGGACAGGGGGCACTACGAGCAGTACTTC.

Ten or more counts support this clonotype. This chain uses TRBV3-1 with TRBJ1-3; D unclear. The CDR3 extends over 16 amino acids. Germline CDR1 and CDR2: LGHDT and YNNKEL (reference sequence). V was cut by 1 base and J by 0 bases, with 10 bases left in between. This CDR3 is CASSQVHSYSGNTIYF. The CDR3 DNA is TGTGCCAGCAGCCAAGTGCACAGCTACTCTGGAAACACCATATATTTT. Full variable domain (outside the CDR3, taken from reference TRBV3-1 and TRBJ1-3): DTAVSQTPKYLVTQMGNDKSIKCEQNLGHDTMYWYKQDSKKFLKIMFSYNNKELIINETVPNRFSPKSPDKAHLNLHINSLELGDSAVYFCASSQVHSYSGNTIYFGEGSWLTVV.

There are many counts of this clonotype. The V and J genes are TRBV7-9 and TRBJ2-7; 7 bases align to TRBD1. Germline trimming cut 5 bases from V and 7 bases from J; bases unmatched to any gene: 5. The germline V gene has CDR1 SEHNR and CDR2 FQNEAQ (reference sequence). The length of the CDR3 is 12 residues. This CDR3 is CASSGTDGEQYF. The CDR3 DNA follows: TGTGCCAGCAGCGGGACAGACGGGGAGCAGTACTTC.

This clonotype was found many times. The CDR3, as DNA: TGTGCCAGCAGCCGAGACAGCTCCTACAATGAGCAGTTCTTC. The encoded protein is CASSRDSSYNEQFF. This rearrangement joins TRBV7-2 to TRBJ2-1; D perhaps matches TRBD1 (5 bases). Per germline, CDR1 SGHTA and CDR2 FQGNSA. Trimming left V 5 bases short and J 0 bases short, with 8 bases between. The CDR3 is made up of 14 amino acids.

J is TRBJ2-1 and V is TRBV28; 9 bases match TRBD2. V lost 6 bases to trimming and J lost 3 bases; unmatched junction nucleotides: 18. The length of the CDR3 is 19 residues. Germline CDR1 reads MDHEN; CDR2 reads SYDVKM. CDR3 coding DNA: TGTGCCAGCAGCGACCCACCTCTGGCGGGGGGGCCCCTCTACAATGAGCAGTTCTTC. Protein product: CASSDPPLAGGPLYNEQFF. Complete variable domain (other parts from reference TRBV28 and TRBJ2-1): DVKVTQSSRYLVKRTGEKVFLECVQDMDHENMFWYRQDPGLGLRLIYFSYDVKMKEKGDIPEGYSVSREKKERFSLILESASTNQTSMYLCASSDPPLAGGPLYNEQFFGPGTRLTVL.

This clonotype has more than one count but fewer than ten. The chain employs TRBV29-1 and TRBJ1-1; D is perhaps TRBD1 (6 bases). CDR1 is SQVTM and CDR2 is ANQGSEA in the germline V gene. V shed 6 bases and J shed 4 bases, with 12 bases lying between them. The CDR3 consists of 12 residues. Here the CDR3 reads CSVDSVPTEAFF. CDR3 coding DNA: TGCAGCGTGGACAGTGTGCCCACTGAAGCTTTCTTT.

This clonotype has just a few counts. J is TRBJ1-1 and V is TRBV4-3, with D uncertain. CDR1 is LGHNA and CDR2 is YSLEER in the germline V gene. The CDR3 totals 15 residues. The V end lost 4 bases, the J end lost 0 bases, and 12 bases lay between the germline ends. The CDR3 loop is CASSPSSYVNTEAFF. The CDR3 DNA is TGCGCCAGCAGCCCTTCCTCCTATGTGAACACTGAAGCTTTCTTT.

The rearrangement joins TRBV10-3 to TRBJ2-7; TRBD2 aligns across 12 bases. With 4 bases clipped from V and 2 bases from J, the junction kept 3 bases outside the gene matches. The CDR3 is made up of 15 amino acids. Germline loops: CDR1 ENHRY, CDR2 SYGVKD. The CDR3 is CAISGTSGGTYEQYF. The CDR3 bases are TGTGCCATCAGTGGCACTAGCGGGGGGACCTACGAGCAGTACTTC.

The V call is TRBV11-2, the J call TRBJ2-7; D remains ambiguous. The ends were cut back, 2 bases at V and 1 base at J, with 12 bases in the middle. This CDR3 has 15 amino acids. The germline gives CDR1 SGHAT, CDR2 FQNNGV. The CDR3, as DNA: TGTGCCAGCAGCTTATGGGGAACTTCTTCCTACGAGCAGTACTTC. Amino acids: CASSLWGTSSYEQYF.

The CDR3 region has the DNA TGTGCCAGCAGCTTAGGACGGGGGGGTAACTATGGCTACACCTTC. Its protein product is CASSLGRGGNYGYTF. V gene TRBV6-5 combines with J gene TRBJ1-2, with D possibly TRBD1 on 5 matching bases. The CDR3 totals 15 residues. CDR1 MNHEY and CDR2 SVGAGI come from the germline V gene. V shed 6 bases and J shed 1 base, with 15 bases lying between them.

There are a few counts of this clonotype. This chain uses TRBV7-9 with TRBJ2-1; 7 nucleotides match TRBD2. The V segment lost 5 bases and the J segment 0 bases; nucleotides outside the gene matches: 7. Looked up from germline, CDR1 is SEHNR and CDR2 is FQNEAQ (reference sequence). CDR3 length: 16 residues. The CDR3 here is CASSPPTSYSYNEQFF. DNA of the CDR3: TGTGCCAGCAGCCCACCGACTAGCTACTCCTACAATGAGCAGTTCTTC.

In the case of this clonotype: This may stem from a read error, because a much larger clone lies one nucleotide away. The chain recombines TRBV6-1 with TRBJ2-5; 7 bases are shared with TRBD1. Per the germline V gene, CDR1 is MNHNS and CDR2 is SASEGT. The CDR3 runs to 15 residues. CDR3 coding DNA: TGTGCCAGCGGGGACAGACGCGTACTCCAAGAGACCCAGCACTTC. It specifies CASGDRRVLQETQHF.

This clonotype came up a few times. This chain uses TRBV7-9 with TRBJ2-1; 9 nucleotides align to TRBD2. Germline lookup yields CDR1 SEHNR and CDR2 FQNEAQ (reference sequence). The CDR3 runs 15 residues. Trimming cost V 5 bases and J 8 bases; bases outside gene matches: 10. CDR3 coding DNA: TGTGCCAGCAGCCGACTGCGGGAGGGCCTCCATGAGCAGTTCTTC. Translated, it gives CASSRLREGLHEQFF.

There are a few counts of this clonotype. The CDR3 protein is CASSLDGASGNTIYF. The CDR3 DNA reads TGCGCCAGCAGCTTGGACGGGGCCTCAGGAAACACCATATATTTT. The V and J genes are TRBV5-1 and TRBJ1-3, with D possibly TRBD1 on 5 matching bases. CDR3 length: 15 amino acids. Germline loops: CDR1 SGHRS, CDR2 YFSETQ. V was shortened by 0 bases and J by 4 bases, with 11 bases between the two germline ends.

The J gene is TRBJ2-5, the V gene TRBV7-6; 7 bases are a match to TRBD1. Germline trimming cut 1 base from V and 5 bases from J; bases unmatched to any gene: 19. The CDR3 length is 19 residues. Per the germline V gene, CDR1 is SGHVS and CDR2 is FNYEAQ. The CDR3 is CASSLGGPLETGPQETQYF. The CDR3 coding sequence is TGTGCCAGCAGCTTAGGAGGGCCCTTGGAGACAGGGCCCCAGGAGACCCAGTACTTC.

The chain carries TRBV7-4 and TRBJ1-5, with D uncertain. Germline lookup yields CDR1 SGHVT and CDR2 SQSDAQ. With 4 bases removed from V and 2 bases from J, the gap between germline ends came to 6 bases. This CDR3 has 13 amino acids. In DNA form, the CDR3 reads TGTGCCAGCAGCTACCAGTGCAATCAGCCCCAGCATTTT. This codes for CASSYQCNQPQHF.

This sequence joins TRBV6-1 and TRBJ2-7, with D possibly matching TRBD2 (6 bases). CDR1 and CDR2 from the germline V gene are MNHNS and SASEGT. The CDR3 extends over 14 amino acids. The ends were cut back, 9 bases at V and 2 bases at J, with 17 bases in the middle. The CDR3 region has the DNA TGTGCCAGTGGAGGGCGGGGTGGGACCTACGAGCAGTACTTC. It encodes CASGGRGGTYEQYF.

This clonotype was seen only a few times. The CDR3 DNA reads TGTGCCAGCAGTAGAGACAGGGGGCGGCAGTACTTC. It yields the protein CASSRDRGRQYF. The V and J genes are TRBV12-3 or TRBV12-4 and TRBJ2-7, with 10 positions matching TRBD1. The V gene end was trimmed by 5 bases and the J gene end by 9 bases; junction bases not matched to a gene: 4. CDR3 length equals 12 residues.

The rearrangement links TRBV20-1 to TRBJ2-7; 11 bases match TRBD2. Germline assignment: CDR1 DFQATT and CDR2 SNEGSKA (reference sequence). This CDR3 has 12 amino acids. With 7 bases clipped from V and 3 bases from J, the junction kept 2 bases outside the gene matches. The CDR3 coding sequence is TGCAGTGTTAGCGGGAGGGTCTACGAGCAGTACTTC. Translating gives CSVSGRVYEQYF.

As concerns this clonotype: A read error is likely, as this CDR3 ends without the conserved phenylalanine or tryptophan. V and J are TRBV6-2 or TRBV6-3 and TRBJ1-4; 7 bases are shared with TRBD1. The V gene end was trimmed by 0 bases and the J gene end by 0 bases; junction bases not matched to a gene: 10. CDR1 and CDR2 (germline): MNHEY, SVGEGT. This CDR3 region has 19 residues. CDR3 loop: CASSYSSKGADATNEKLFL. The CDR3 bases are TGTGCCAGCAGTTACTCGAGCAAGGGGGCGGATGCAACTAATGAAAAACTGTTTCTT.

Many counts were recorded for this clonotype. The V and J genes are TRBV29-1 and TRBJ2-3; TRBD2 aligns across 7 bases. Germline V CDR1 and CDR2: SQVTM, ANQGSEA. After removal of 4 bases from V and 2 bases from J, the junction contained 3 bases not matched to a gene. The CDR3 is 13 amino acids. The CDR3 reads CSVGGGPTDTQYF. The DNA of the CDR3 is TGCAGCGTTGGGGGAGGGCCCACAGATACGCAGTATTTT.

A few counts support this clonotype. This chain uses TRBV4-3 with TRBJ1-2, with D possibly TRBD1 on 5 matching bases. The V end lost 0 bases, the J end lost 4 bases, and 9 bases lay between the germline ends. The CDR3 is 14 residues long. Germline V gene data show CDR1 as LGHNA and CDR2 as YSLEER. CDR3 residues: CASSQDRVGYGYTF. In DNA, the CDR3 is TGCGCCAGCAGCCAAGACAGGGTTGGCTATGGCTACACCTTC.

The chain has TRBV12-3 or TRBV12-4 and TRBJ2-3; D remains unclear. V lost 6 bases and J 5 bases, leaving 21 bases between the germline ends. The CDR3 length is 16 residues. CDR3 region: CASSLLFGSAQDTQYF. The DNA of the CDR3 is TGTGCCAGCAGCTTGCTCTTTGGGTCAGCACAAGATACGCAGTATTTT.